This is a list of T cell receptor beta chains from one sample in a study of cytomegalovirus exposure and HLA in healthy donors. Some clones are missing from TCRdb's copy, which holds only in-frame ones; the method was immunoSEQ multiplex PCR. The table includes about 160,000 clones, around four fifths detected once. The sample comprised PBMCs. These receptors were taken from a woman in her forties or fifties in good health and CMV-seronegative. Each CDR3 is given with its conserved first and last residue.

V gene	J gene	CDR3 protein
TRBV4-3	TRBJ2-7	CASSQDQGGTGQYF
TRBV4-2	TRBJ1-1	CASSQDRDSEAFF
TRBV27	TRBJ1-2	CASSSVRGYGYTF
TRBV2	TRBJ1-1	CASSENFPTGTGGTEAFF
TRBV7-9	TRBJ2-7	CASSPGLSASSSYEQYF
TRBV27	TRBJ2-1	CASSLSPGVNRNEQFF
TRBV11-2	TRBJ1-1	CASSSGQHTEDFF
TRBV9	TRBJ2-5	CASSVATGTGQETQYF
TRBV7-9	TRBJ2-5	CASSPLVAGLPRWETQYF
TRBV13	TRBJ1-2	CASHLQGPSYGYTF
TRBV13	TRBJ2-5	CASSLGGDKTQYF
TRBV20-1	TRBJ2-3	CSASGQTQYF
TRBV2	TRBJ2-7	CASRAGQGTAF
TRBV5-6	TRBJ2-7	CASGAWTSGSLDPYEQYF
TRBV7-9	TRBJ2-2	CASSSDRTPGELFF
TRBV18	TRBJ1-1	CASSQGGRDTEAFF
TRBV7-2	TRBJ1-3	CASRKQGAGNTIYF
TRBV7-3	TRBJ2-3	CASNQGILRADTQYF
TRBV9	TRBJ2-6	CASSVASSGGATGANVLTF
TRBV9	TRBJ2-7	CASSVVSGREQYF
TRBV5-4	TRBJ2-1	CASSSTRGGYNEQFF
TRBV7-9	TRBJ1-2	CASSARTEANYGYTF
TRBV2	TRBJ2-7	CASSARGVILYEQYF
TRBV28	TRBJ1-6	CASSPMGQGNSPLHF
TRBV27	TRBJ2-1	CASSRREDSYNEQFF
TRBV7-9	TRBJ2-5	CASSLGGRETQYF
TRBV5-3	TRBJ1-1	CARTLNEGTGGKNTEAFF
TRBV6-5	NA	CASTLTDTYEQYF
TRBV6-6	TRBJ1-2	CASSVSISTGHGYTF
TRBV7-9	TRBJ2-2	CASTLTGANTGELFF
TRBV4-3	TRBJ2-1	CASSDRVSSYNEQFF
TRBV7-9	TRBJ2-1	CASSSRWRGDYNEQFF